This TCR beta chain was recovered during a study of blood T cell repertoires in COVID-19. Study information: PBMCs, B-cell-depleted T cells, or T cells were the source of the cDNA or gDNA that made up the material.

In the authors' methods: Amplifying reference gene primers gave estimates of nucleated cell counts. Profiled with immunoSEQ multiplex PCR; TCRdb holds only in-frame clones, not every one. The V and J calls and clone size were taken over from that table, and D and trimming were inferred from the DNA. The sample yields about 140,000 clones, about 90% seen once. The clonotype originates from a woman aged 80 or over with acute or convalescent COVID-19. Sequencing was done on a sample of peripheral blood.

As DNA, the CDR3 is TGTGCCAGCAGCTTGGGACAGGGGGCCAGCTATGGCTACACCTTC. Residues: CASSLGQGASYGYTF. This rearrangement joins TRBV7-2 to TRBJ1-2; 12 bases line up with TRBD1. Unmatched junction bases numbered 3, after V lost 3 bases and J lost 4 bases. Germline V gene lookup returns CDR1 SGHTA and CDR2 FQGNSA. The CDR3 consists of 15 residues.